This T cell receptor beta chain was identified in a study of CD8+CD57+ T cells in acquired aplastic anemia. Broader study findings: Overlapping CD8+ CDR3 repertoires of patients and controls contained twenty-nine shared sequences.

Sequencing involved patients with CD8+CD57+ cell expansion previously shown by flow cytometry. TCR beta VDJ and CDR3 were profiled, and genomic DNA was the template. TCRdb itself ran the reads through MiXCR, one entry per CDR3 protein. The data contain roughly 93,000 distinct CDR3 sequences, around 68% of them singletons. Concerning this clonotype itself: Its antigen is undetermined.

The CDR3 runs 13 residues. V lost 7 bases, J lost 5 bases, and 6 bases stayed unmatched. Germline-derived CDR1 and CDR2 are SQVTM and ANQGSEA. The clonotype comes from a human donor with aplastic anemia. The chain uses TRBV29-1 and TRBJ2-7; 12 bases fit TRBD2. Source material: sorted CD4+, CD8+, or CD8+CD57+ T cells (not recorded which) from PBMCs. Here the CDR3 DNA reads TGCAGCGGCGGACTAGCGGGGACCGACGAGCAGTACTTC. Its translation is CSGGLAGTDEQYF.